This T cell receptor (beta chain) was recovered during a study of CD8 T cells in Susac syndrome. The authors carried out high-throughput sequencing of TCR beta. They applied it to CD8+ and CD4+ T cells obtained from blood. TEMRA cells were FACS-enriched, and CD8+ and CD4+ T cells were isolated negatively. The ends lost 3 bases at V and 5 bases at J; junction bases unmatched: 4. The CDR3 is made up of 15 amino acids. Germline assignment: CDR1 MNHEY and CDR2 SMNVEV (reference sequence). An input of about 0.45 to 1 ug of RNA was subjected to reverse transcription using random hexamers. Amplification of TCR beta CDR3 by immunoSEQ multiplex PCR spanned 54 Vbeta and 13 Jbeta. MiXCR, applied by TCRdb to the immunoSEQ multiplex PCR reads, yields one record per CDR3 protein. Among approximately 130,000 distinct CDR3 sequences listed, around nine tenths were seen once. About this clonotype itself: No antigen is known for it.

Study results and limitations: That the number of individuals in its TCR sequencing and HLA analysis was relatively small was acknowledged by the study.

Sequenced material: CD8+ T cells from PBMCs. The chain employs TRBV27 and TRBJ2-2; 9 bases are a match to TRBD1. This TCR was recovered from a human donor with multiple sclerosis. The CDR3 region has the DNA TGTGCCAGCAGTTTTACAGGGGGCAGGACCGGGGAGCTGTTTTTT. It yields the protein CASSFTGGRTGELFF.